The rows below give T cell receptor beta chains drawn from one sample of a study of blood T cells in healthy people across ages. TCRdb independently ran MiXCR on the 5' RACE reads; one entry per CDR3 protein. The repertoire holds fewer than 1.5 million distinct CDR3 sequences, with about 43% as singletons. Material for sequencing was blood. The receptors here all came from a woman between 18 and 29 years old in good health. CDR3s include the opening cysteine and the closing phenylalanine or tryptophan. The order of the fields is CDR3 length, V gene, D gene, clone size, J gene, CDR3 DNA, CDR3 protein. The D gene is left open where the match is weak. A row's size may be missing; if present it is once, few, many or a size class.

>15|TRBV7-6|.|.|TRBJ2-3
TGTGCCAACAGCTTAAGCGGAGTCAACACAGATACGCAGTATTTT
CANSLSGVNTDTQYF
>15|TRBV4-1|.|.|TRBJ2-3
TGCGCCAGCAGCCCAAGATTTGATTTCACAGATACGCAGTATTTT
CASSPRFDFTDTQYF
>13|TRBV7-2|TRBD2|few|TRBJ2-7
TGTGCCAGCAGCTTGTGGGAGGGCTACGAGCAGTACTTC
CASSLWEGYEQYF
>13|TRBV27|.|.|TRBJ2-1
TGTGCCAGCAGTATGACAGGTTACAATGAGCAGTTCTTC
CASSMTGYNEQFF
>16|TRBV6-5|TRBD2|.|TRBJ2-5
TGTGCCAGCAGTTACTCTTTAGCGGGGGCCCAAGAGACCCAGTACTTC
CASSYSLAGAQETQYF
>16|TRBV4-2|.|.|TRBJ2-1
TGTGCCAGCAGCCAAGATTTCAGGACCTCCTACAATGAGCAGTTCTTC
CASSQDFRTSYNEQFF
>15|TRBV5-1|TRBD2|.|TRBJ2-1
TGCGCCAGCAGCTCAGCGGGAGAGGGCCGCAATGAGCAGTTCTTC
CASSSAGEGRNEQFF
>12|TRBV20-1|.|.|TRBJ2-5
TGCAGTGCTAGGGGACAATTCGAACACAGGTACTTC
CSARGQFEHRYF
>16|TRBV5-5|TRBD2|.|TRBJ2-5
TGTGCCAGCAGCTTGGAGGAACTAGCGGGAGGCGAGACCCAGTACTTC
CASSLEELAGGETQYF
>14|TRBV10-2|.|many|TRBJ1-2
TGCGCCAGCAGTGAGTCGATAGGAGAAGATGGCTACACCTTC
CASSESIGEDGYTF
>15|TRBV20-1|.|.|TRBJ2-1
TGCAGTGTTCGGACGACTACAGGAGGCTACAATGAGCAGTTCTTC
CSVRTTTGGYNEQFF